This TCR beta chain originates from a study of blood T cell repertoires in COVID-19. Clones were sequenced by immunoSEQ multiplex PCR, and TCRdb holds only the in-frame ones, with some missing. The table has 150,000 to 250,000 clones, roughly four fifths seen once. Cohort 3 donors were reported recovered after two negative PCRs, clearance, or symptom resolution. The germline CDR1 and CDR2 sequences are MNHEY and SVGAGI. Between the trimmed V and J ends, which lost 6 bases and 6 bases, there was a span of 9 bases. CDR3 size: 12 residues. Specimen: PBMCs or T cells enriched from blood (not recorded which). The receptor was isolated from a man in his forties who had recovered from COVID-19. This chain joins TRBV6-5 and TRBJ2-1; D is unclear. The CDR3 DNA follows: TGTGCCAGCAGCCATAAGCCCAATGAGCAGTTCTTC. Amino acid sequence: CASSHKPNEQFF.